These 2 T cell receptor beta chains were sequenced from one sample in a study of CD8+CD57+ T cells in acquired aplastic anemia. Profiles of TCR beta VDJ and CDR3 were generated from a genomic DNA template. TCRdb called the reads again in MiXCR, with one record for every CDR3 protein. The table lists hundreds of thousands of distinct CDR3 sequences, around 72% of them singletons. Source material: sorted CD4+, CD8+, or CD8+CD57+ T cells (not recorded which) from PBMCs. These receptor sequences come from a human donor in good health, serving as a control.

This clonotype was observed once. The CDR3 loop is CASSLEAQPSYEQYF. The CDR3 DNA sequence: TGTGCCAGCAGCTTAGAGGCGCAGCCGTCCTACGAGCAGTACTTC. The chain is built from TRBV7-9 and TRBJ2-7; D is unclear. V lost 1 base, J lost 1 base, and 11 bases lay in between. This CDR3 comprises 15 residues. The germline V gene encodes CDR1 SEHNR and CDR2 FQNEAQ (reference sequence).

This clonotype appeared many times. This chain connects TRBV10-3 to TRBJ1-1, with TRBD1 matching over 8 bases. J gave up 4 bases and V 3 bases, and 7 bases lay outside the gene matches. The CDR3 has 15 amino acids. Germline values: CDR1 ENHRY, CDR2 SYGVKD. DNA for the CDR3: TGTGCCATCAGTGATTCGACAGGGGCCGGCACTGAAGCTTTCTTT. This codes for CAISDSTGAGTEAFF.